Given below is one TCR beta chain in context. The antigen remains undetermined. The CDR3 loop spans 17 amino acids. Sorts that each held around 300,000 cells were run in triplicate for every CD8+ T cell subset. The data originate from a study of CXCR3-negative and CXCR3-positive naive CD8 T cells. Study-level results: Memory CD8+ cells had much lower diversity, and both naive subsets had comparably high diversity. Naive subsets displayed similar surface CD5, and TCR strength was inferred from TRB CDR3 properties. The TRBV-TRBJ usage of naive CXCR3-negative and CXCR3-positive cells was similar, but that of memory cells differed.

UMI-tagged TRB cDNA libraries were built via 5' RACE. TCRdb reanalyzed the 5' RACE reads and collapses them to one entry per CDR3 protein, without DNA. The sample has some 130,000 distinct CDR3 sequences. Sample: naive CXCR3- CD8+ T cells from blood. This sample's subset: CD45RO-CCR7+CD27+CD95- naive CD8+ T cells lacking CXCR3 (TNR3-). The TCR comes from a human donor in good health. Some clones in this sample may be carry-over from other donors' samples. The genes are TRBV12-3 or TRBV12-4 and TRBJ2-1; without DNA, the TCRdb call of TRBD1 cannot be checked. CDR3: CASSLFRLDSLYNEQFF.